A selection of T cell receptor beta chains follows, all from one sample in a study of CD8 T cells in ankylosing spondylitis. MiXCR, run by TCRdb on the 5' RACE reads, gives a single entry per CDR3 protein. The data contain about 130,000 distinct CDR3 sequences, approximately 10% of them singletons. The sequencing input was blood, either unsorted or a sorted T cell fraction (not recorded which). The receptor set was obtained from a female donor with ankylosing spondylitis or in good health (not recorded which). CDR3s include the opening cysteine and the closing phenylalanine or tryptophan. A D gene is named only where the DNA matches it firmly. The size of a clone is reported for some rows only, either as once, few or many, or as a class for expanded clones.

J gene	V gene	D gene	CDR3 length	clone size	CDR3 protein	CDR3 DNA
TRBJ1-2	TRBV7-2	NA	14	many	CASSSLGHDYGYTF	TGTGCCAGCAGCTCCTTAGGACACGACTATGGCTACACCTTC
TRBJ1-4	TRBV7-8	NA	15	many	CASSLAGTFDEKLFF	TGTGCCAGCAGCTTAGCCGGGACGTTCGATGAAAAACTGTTTTTT
TRBJ1-3	TRBV12-3/TRBV12-4	NA	15	many	CASSLGDVSGNTIYF	TGTGCCAGCAGTCTTGGTGACGTCTCTGGAAACACCATATATTTT
TRBJ1-1	TRBV27	NA	15	many	CASSQPTAMNTEAFF	TGTGCCAGCAGTCAACCGACAGCTATGAACACTGAAGCTTTCTTT
TRBJ2-1	TRBV12-3/TRBV12-4	NA	13	many	CASSFQLRNEQFF	TGTGCCAGCAGTTTCCAGCTTAGGAATGAGCAGTTCTTC
TRBJ2-4	TRBV20-1	NA	17	many	CSAAGTTRLIAKNIQYF	TGCAGTGCTGCCGGGACAACCCGCCTGATAGCCAAAAACATTCAGTACTTC
TRBJ2-7	TRBV7-6	NA	19	NA	CASSLGEIGGAYSSYEQYF	TGTGCCAGCAGCTTAGGGGAAATTGGGGGGGCCTACAGCTCCTACGAGCAGTACTTC
TRBJ2-1	TRBV20-1	TRBD2	13	NA	CSASSGGYNEQFF	TGCAGTGCTAGTAGCGGGGGTTACAATGAGCAGTTCTTC
TRBJ2-5	TRBV29-1	NA	11	many	CSVSDQETQYF	TGCAGCGTCTCCGACCAAGAGACCCAGTACTTC
TRBJ2-5	TRBV11-3	TRBD1	15	NA	CASSSEGQAQETQYF	TGTGCCAGCAGCTCCGAGGGACAGGCCCAAGAGACCCAGTACTTC
TRBJ2-5	TRBV11-2	NA	14	NA	CASSPRVYQETQYF	TGTGCCAGCAGCCCCCGGGTGTACCAAGAGACCCAGTACTTC
TRBJ2-1	TRBV27	NA	12	many	CASEASFGEQFF	TGTGCCAGCGAGGCTAGTTTTGGTGAGCAGTTCTTC
TRBJ2-3	TRBV24-1	NA	17	NA	CATSAGGSYTSTDTQYF	TGTGCCACCAGTGCTGGCGGTTCTTATACTAGCACAGATACGCAGTATTTT
TRBJ1-2	TRBV27	NA	13	NA	CASSPQGLYGYTF	TGTGCCAGCAGTCCACAGGGCTTATATGGCTACACCTTC
TRBJ2-7	TRBV5-1	TRBD1	16	many	CATTLSPGQASYEQYF	TGCGCCACCACCCTAAGTCCGGGACAGGCCTCCTACGAGCAGTACTTC
TRBJ1-2	TRBV3-1	NA	13	many	CASSRGRADGYTF	TGTGCCAGCAGCCGCGGACGGGCGGATGGCTACACCTTC
TRBJ2-5	TRBV5-1	NA	12	many	CASSLRGETQYF	TGCGCCAGCAGCTTGAGGGGAGAGACCCAGTACTTC
TRBJ1-2	TRBV5-1	NA	15	many	CASQPAGGDNYGYTF	TGCGCCAGCCAACCGGCCGGGGGAGATAACTATGGCTACACCTTC
TRBJ1-5	TRBV12-3/TRBV12-4	NA	18	many	CASSLLTAGTIVRSPQHF	TGTGCCAGCAGTTTACTGACAGCCGGAACTATAGTAAGGTCGCCCCAGCATTTT
TRBJ1-4	TRBV29-1	NA	13	many	CSVSARSNEKLFF	TGCAGCGTTTCAGCCAGGAGTAATGAAAAACTGTTTTTT
TRBJ2-5	TRBV7-9	NA	14	NA	CARTRTVPQETQYF	TGTGCCCGCACTAGAACAGTGCCTCAAGAGACCCAGTACTTC
TRBJ1-5	TRBV15	NA	16	many	CATSIEGGVVFQPQHF	TGTGCCACCAGCATAGAAGGCGGGGTCGTCTTTCAGCCCCAGCATTTT
TRBJ1-5	TRBV10-3	NA	14	many	CAISESRVNQPQHF	TGTGCCATCAGCGAGTCACGGGTAAATCAGCCCCAGCATTTT
TRBJ2-1	TRBV5-1	NA	15	many	CASSLGRAPYNEQFF	TGCGCCAGCAGCTTGGGCAGAGCCCCCTACAATGAGCAGTTCTTC
TRBJ2-7	TRBV7-9	NA	12	many	CASTLYRYEQYF	TGTGCCAGCACCTTATATCGCTACGAGCAGTACTTC
TRBJ2-1	TRBV7-2	NA	14	many	CASSFQSSVNEQFF	TGTGCCAGCAGCTTCCAGTCGAGTGTCAATGAGCAGTTCTTC
TRBJ1-6	TRBV12-3/TRBV12-4	TRBD1	15	many	CASSLGDSRNSPLHF	TGTGCCAGCAGTTTAGGGGACAGCAGAAATTCACCCCTCCACTTT
TRBJ1-6	TRBV12-3/TRBV12-4	NA	16	many	CASSLGWSSYNSPLHF	TGTGCCAGCAGTTTAGGTTGGAGCTCCTATAATTCACCCCTCCACTTT
TRBJ2-7	TRBV29-1	TRBD1	14	many	CSVDGDRGNYEQYF	TGCAGCGTTGATGGGGACAGGGGAAACTACGAGCAGTACTTC
TRBJ2-5	TRBV7-9	NA	15	NA	CASSLVAGLRETQYF	TGTGCCAGCAGCTTAGTGGCAGGGCTTCGAGAGACCCAGTACTTC
TRBJ2-2	TRBV20-1	TRBD1	13	many	CSARTGGNGELFF	TGCAGTGCTAGGACAGGGGGCAACGGGGAGCTGTTTTTT
TRBJ2-7	TRBV28	NA	16	NA	CASSSNMREGLFEQYF	TGTGCCAGCAGTTCCAATATGCGTGAGGGGCTATTCGAGCAGTACTTC
TRBJ2-5	TRBV29-1	NA	14	many	CSVDGLEPPETQYF	TGCAGCGTTGATGGGCTGGAGCCTCCCGAGACCCAGTACTTC
TRBJ2-4	TRBV5-1	TRBD2	14	many	CASSPVAGQNIQYF	TGCGCCAGCAGCCCGGTAGCGGGACAAAACATTCAGTACTTC
TRBJ2-1	TRBV19	TRBD2	15	many	CASSIPSGGVNEQFF	TGTGCCAGTAGTATACCTAGCGGGGGGGTAAATGAGCAGTTCTTC
TRBJ1-1	TRBV10-1	TRBD1	15	many	CASSPGTGTNTEAFF	TGCGCCAGCAGTCCCGGGACAGGGACGAACACTGAAGCTTTCTTT
TRBJ2-3	TRBV11-2	TRBD1	13	NA	CASSAQGADTQYF	TGTGCCAGTAGCGCGCAGGGGGCAGATACGCAGTATTTT
TRBJ2-1	TRBV12-3/TRBV12-4	TRBD2	12	many	CASKAGGNEQFF	TGTGCCAGCAAGGCGGGAGGAAATGAGCAGTTCTTC
TRBJ2-5	TRBV29-1	NA	13	many	CSVELQGRATQYF	TGCAGCGTTGAACTCCAGGGGCGAGCGACCCAGTACTTC
TRBJ2-6	TRBV6-5	NA	16	NA	CASSYGGHSGANVLTF	TGTGCCAGCAGTTACGGGGGGCACTCTGGGGCCAACGTCCTGACTTTC